These T cell receptor beta chains were read from a single sample in a study of monozygotic twins with inflammatory bowel disease. From the 5' RACE reads, TCRdb lists one entry per CDR3 protein and no DNA. The listing records 400,000 to 500,000 distinct CDR3 sequences. Material: blood. These receptors all stem from a human donor with ulcerative colitis or Crohn's disease, or a healthy co-twin of an affected twin (not recorded which). Each CDR3 is given with its conserved first and last residue.

v_gene	j_gene	CDR3aa
TRBV19	TRBJ2-7	CASSTTGGGFRAEQYF
TRBV7-2	TRBJ2-7	CASSLEGLGAREQYF
TRBV12-3/TRBV12-4	TRBJ1-2	CASSFSEGYGYTF
TRBV24-1	TRBJ2-2	CATGQTNTGELFF
TRBV18	TRBJ2-2	CASSAKQGATAGELFF
TRBV28	TRBJ1-5	CASSFPWASNQPQHF
TRBV20-1	TRBJ1-1	CSARTGGWVTEAFF
TRBV5-1	TRBJ2-6	CASSLSQAGANVLTF
TRBV4-3	TRBJ2-7	CASSQVTGWGEQYF
TRBV11-2	TRBJ1-6	CASSYDRGRISYNSPLHF
TRBV7-9	TRBJ1-6	CASSDLQGAGNSPLHF
TRBV6-5	TRBJ2-1	CASGGDYYNEQFF
TRBV7-2	TRBJ1-2	CASSGTGGDRRF
TRBV11-3	TRBJ2-1	CASSFLGRIKSDNEQFF
TRBV5-1	TRBJ2-2	CASSLVRQGYTGELFF
TRBV5-1	TRBJ2-5	CASSRDRVGETQYF
TRBV7-2	TRBJ2-7	CASSLNPTSYEQYF
TRBV7-9	TRBJ2-3	CASSYVGGDTQYF
TRBV5-4	TRBJ1-2	CASSPQQLYGYTF
TRBV6-1	TRBJ2-7	CARLLAGIPPLHCSEQYF
TRBV29-1	TRBJ2-1	CSVVAGEYNEQFF
TRBV6-2/TRBV6-3	TRBJ2-3	CASSPDTSGITDTQYF
TRBV5-1	TRBJ1-1	CASSLAPGNSYTEAFF
TRBV5-5	TRBJ2-3	CASSLFGREVDTQYF
TRBV20-1	TRBJ1-4	CSARDAGTEKLFF
TRBV24-1	TRBJ2-1	CATSDLEGDEQFF
TRBV7-2	TRBJ1-3	CASSLSIGQGSGNTIYF
TRBV18	TRBJ1-5	CASSPGTGGRGNQPQHF
TRBV6-2/TRBV6-3	TRBJ2-1	CASSYSNSEQFF
TRBV28	TRBJ2-3	CASSPRGSGRGTDTQYF
TRBV20-1	TRBJ1-5	CSARPGQGVYQPQHF